The TCR beta chain described here comes from a study of shared clonotypes between healthy human individuals. Sequencing was performed with immunoSEQ multiplex PCR; in TCRdb, only in-frame clones are kept and a portion is missing. Found here are 2,500,000 or so clones, just under 95% of them singletons; the top ten hold more than 0.35%. CDR1 is MGHRA, CDR2 YSYEKL, per germline. With 0 bases clipped from V and 8 bases from J, the junction kept 8 bases outside the gene matches. The CDR3 extends over 18 amino acids. This TCR was sampled from a man between 18 and 29 years old in good health. Some clones in this sample may be carry-over from other donors' samples. Material: naive CD4+ T cells from PBMCs. The sample's subset: CD45RA+ positively selected. V is TRBV4-1 and J is TRBJ2-3, with 16 bases lining up with TRBD2. CDR3 loop: CASSQDTGTSGRGVTQYF. CDR3 DNA sequence: TGCGCCAGCAGCCAAGATACAGGGACTAGCGGGAGGGGGGTTACGCAGTATTTT.